The 17 T cell receptor beta chains presented below share a single source sample, sequenced in a study of OX40 agonist ivuxolimab in advanced cancers. Clones were sequenced by immunoSEQ multiplex PCR, and TCRdb holds only the in-frame ones, with some missing. Found here are approximately 77,000 clones, 80% to 95% of them singletons; the top ten hold approximately 0.3%. Here the sequenced sample was CD4+ or CD8+ T cells sorted from blood, taken in a trial of the OX40 agonist ivuxolimab. The receptors originated from an adult with an advanced solid tumor such as melanoma, head and neck, liver or kidney cancer.

This chain uses TRBV2 with TRBJ2-7, with D unclear. The CDR3 length is 13 residues. Trimming left V 7 bases short and J 5 bases short, with 15 bases between. CDR1 is SNHLY, CDR2 FYNNEI, per germline. DNA for the CDR3: TGTGCCAGCAAATGGTCCACCGCAAACGAGCAGTACTTC. This sequence encodes CASKWSTANEQYF.

This chain links TRBV7-2 with TRBJ2-3, with a tentative D call TRBD2 (5 bases). Trimming removed 5 bases from V and 4 bases from J, with 13 bases in between. The CDR3 sequence is 14 residues long. CDR1 is SGHTA and CDR2 is FQGNSA in the germline V gene. CDR3 bases: TGTGCCAGCAGCAGTAGACGTAGCGCAGATACGCAGTATTTT. It yields the protein CASSSRRSADTQYF.

This clone appeared once. V is TRBV7-2 and J is TRBJ2-5; D unclear. The CDR3 has 15 amino acids. V lost 4 bases and J 2 bases, leaving 14 bases between the germline ends. Germline CDR1 reads SGHTA; CDR2 reads FQGNSA. DNA for the CDR3: TGTGCCAGCAGCTCCCTTACAGTTCTGCAAGAGACCCAGTACTTC. Translating it yields CASSSLTVLQETQYF.

The J gene is TRBJ2-7, the V gene TRBV6-6; weak D call: TRBD1 (5 bases). Between the trimmed V and J ends, which lost 0 bases and 6 bases, there was a span of 15 bases. CDR3 size: 15 residues. Per the germline V gene, CDR1 is MNHNY and CDR2 is SVGAGI (reference sequence). CDR3 sequence: CASSYSTARSGEQYF. The CDR3 bases are TGTGCCAGCAGTTACTCGACAGCGAGGTCTGGCGAGCAGTACTTC.

This chain uses TRBV7-8 with TRBJ2-7; possible D gene TRBD2, 5 bases. V was pared by 5 bases and J by 5 bases, with 13 bases between. CDR3 length equals 13 residues. Germline assignment: CDR1 SGHVS and CDR2 FQNEAQ. This chain's CDR3 is CASSPETRDEQYF. CDR3 in DNA: TGTGCCAGCAGCCCAGAAACTAGGGACGAGCAGTACTTC.

The genes are TRBV6-5 and TRBJ2-7; weak D call: TRBD1 (6 bases). Germline-derived CDR1 and CDR2 are MNHEY and SVGAGI. V shed 6 bases and J shed 0 bases, with 15 bases lying between them. The length of the CDR3 is 15 residues. CDR3 residues: CASRKQGPFSYEQYF. Here the CDR3 DNA reads TGTGCCAGCAGGAAACAGGGACCCTTCTCCTACGAGCAGTACTTC.

The V and J genes are TRBV11-2 and TRBJ2-7; the D call may be TRBD1 or TRBD2 (6 bases each). Germline V gene sequence: CDR1 SGHAT, CDR2 FQNNGV. V lost 1 base and J 3 bases, leaving 10 bases between the germline ends. The CDR3 runs to 14 residues. CDR3 residues: CASSLAQGGYEQYF. CDR3 sequence (DNA): TGTGCCAGCAGCTTAGCACAGGGAGGCTACGAGCAGTACTTC.

This chain joins TRBV5-1 and TRBJ2-1, with TRBD1 identical over 7 bases. The germline CDR1 and CDR2 sequences are SGHRS and YFSETQ. V was clipped by 4 bases and J by 1 base; unmatched bases: 2. This CDR3 is built from 14 residues. CDR3 in DNA: TGCGCCAGCAGCGGGGACAGTTCCTACAATGAGCAGTTCTTC. This encodes CASSGDSSYNEQFF.

The V and J genes are TRBV4-3 and TRBJ1-2; 10 bases line up with TRBD1. The CDR3 is made up of 13 amino acids. The germline V gene has CDR1 LGHNA and CDR2 YSLEER. After removal of 1 base from V and 8 bases from J, the junction contained 1 base not matched to a gene. The CDR3 DNA is TGCGCCAGCAGCCAAGGGGACAGGGGAGGCTACACCTTC. It specifies CASSQGDRGGYTF.

The V and J genes are TRBV7-9 and TRBJ2-2; 7 nucleotides line up with TRBD1. The germline gives CDR1 SEHNR, CDR2 FQNEAQ (reference sequence). The CDR3 is 17 residues long. V was pared by 3 bases and J by 3 bases, with 10 bases of the junction left unmatched. CDR3 nucleotides: TGTGCCAGCAGCTTGACCCAAGGGGGCGCAGACACCGGGGAGCTGTTTTTT. This gives the protein CASSLTQGGADTGELFF.

The chain uses TRBV5-1 and TRBJ2-1; 8 bases line up with TRBD2. The junction had 14 bases not matched to a gene; V was cut back by 0 bases and J by 0 bases. This CDR3 is built from 20 residues. Germline V gene data show CDR1 as SGHRS and CDR2 as YFSETQ. CDR3 in amino acids: CASSLALSLLAASSYNEQFF. For the CDR3, the DNA is TGCGCCAGCAGCTTGGCCTTATCTTTACTAGCGGCGAGCTCCTACAATGAGCAGTTCTTC. Full variable domain (rest looked up from reference TRBV5-1 and TRBJ2-1): KAGVTQTPRYLIKTRGQQVTLSCSPISGHRSVSWYQQTPGQGLQFLFEYFSETQRNKGNFPGRFSGRQFSNSRSEMNVSTLELGDSALYLCASSLALSLLAASSYNEQFFGPGTRLTVL.

The rearrangement uses TRBV19 and TRBJ2-5; D perhaps matches TRBD2 (5 bases). The CDR3 runs 14 residues. Germline V gene sequence: CDR1 LNHDA, CDR2 SQIVND (reference sequence). Between the trimmed V and J ends, which lost 3 bases and 3 bases, there was a span of 11 bases. CDR3 sequence: CASSMGVLKETQYF. CDR3 DNA: TGTGCCAGTAGTATGGGAGTCTTAAAAGAGACCCAGTACTTC. Full variable domain (rest looked up from reference TRBV19 and TRBJ2-5): DGGITQSPKYLFRKEGQNVTLSCEQNLNHDAMYWYRQDPGQGLRLIYYSQIVNDFQKGDIAEGYSVSREKKESFPLTVTSAQKNPTAFYLCASSMGVLKETQYFGPGTRLLVL.

This clone was observed once. The CDR3 nucleotides read TGCAGCGTTGTCCCCCCTACAGAGACCCAGTACTTC. Encoded protein: CSVVPPTETQYF. The chain couples TRBV29-1 to TRBJ2-7; the D is unclear. The end of the DNA aligns better with TRBJ2-5, so the J call may be wrong. CDR1 is SQVTM and CDR2 is ANQGSEA in the germline V gene. The CDR3 contains 12 residues.

The chain couples TRBV7-2 to TRBJ2-1; TRBD1 matches at 10 bases. The CDR3 totals 15 residues. With V trimmed by 1 base and J by 7 bases, 4 bases remained unmatched. From germline, CDR1 is SGHTA and CDR2 FQGNSA. The CDR3: CASSLGQGAPNEQFF. DNA for the CDR3: TGTGCCAGCAGCTTAGGACAGGGGGCCCCTAATGAGCAGTTCTTC.

The V gene is TRBV5-6, the J gene TRBJ2-3; D unclear. This CDR3 is built from 14 residues. V lost 1 base and J 0 bases, leaving 6 bases between the germline ends. Germline V CDR1 and CDR2: SGHDT, YYEEEE. This CDR3 reads CASSLLQSTDTQYF. As DNA, the CDR3 is TGTGCCAGCAGCTTGCTTCAGAGCACAGATACGCAGTATTTT.

This clone was seen only once. The chain uses TRBV28 and TRBJ1-2; D gene unclear. The CDR3 has 13 amino acids. V dropped 2 bases and J dropped 8 bases, with 12 bases sitting between them. Per the germline V gene, CDR1 is MDHEN and CDR2 is SYDVKM. The CDR3 DNA reads as TGTGCCAGCAGTTTAAGGCCGGGAGGGGGCTACACCTTC. Protein sequence: CASSLRPGGGYTF.

The chain uses TRBV29-1 and TRBJ2-1, with D tentatively TRBD1 (5 bases). Per the germline V gene, CDR1 is SQVTM and CDR2 is ANQGSEA. This CDR3 is 15 amino acids long. The V and J ends lost 4 bases and 0 bases respectively, with 13 bases between them. The CDR3 here is CSVGSHRSSYNEQFF. DNA of the CDR3: TGCAGCGTTGGTAGTCACAGGAGCTCCTACAATGAGCAGTTCTTC.